The T cell receptor (beta chain) under discussion was sequenced for a study of Graves' ophthalmopathy and Graves' hyperthyroidism. Findings of the study overall: Detection in blood was also observed for most expanded thyroid clonotypes above 0.001 frequency.

This clonotype was observed at least ten times. Its antigen remains unknown. The sequenced template was RNA, covering the TCR beta CDR3 region. The authors performed first-round RT-PCR with HTBI primers and then a second-round multiplex PCR. TCRdb recomputed calls from the multiplex PCR reads with MiXCR, one row per CDR3 protein. The sample includes 400,000 to 450,000 distinct CDR3 sequences, 21% of them seen just once. V lost 5 bases and J lost 1; bases outside the gene matches: 4. Per germline, CDR1 SGHTA and CDR2 FQGNSA. The CDR3 is 14 residues long. The TCR was taken from a woman under 30 with stable Graves' hyperthyroidism. Sequencing was performed on peripheral blood. The V and J genes are TRBV7-2 and TRBJ1-1; the match to TRBD1 covers 7 bases. The CDR3 is CASSGGQRNTEAFF. The CDR3 bases are TGTGCCAGCAGCGGGGGACAGAGGAACACTGAAGCTTTCTTT.